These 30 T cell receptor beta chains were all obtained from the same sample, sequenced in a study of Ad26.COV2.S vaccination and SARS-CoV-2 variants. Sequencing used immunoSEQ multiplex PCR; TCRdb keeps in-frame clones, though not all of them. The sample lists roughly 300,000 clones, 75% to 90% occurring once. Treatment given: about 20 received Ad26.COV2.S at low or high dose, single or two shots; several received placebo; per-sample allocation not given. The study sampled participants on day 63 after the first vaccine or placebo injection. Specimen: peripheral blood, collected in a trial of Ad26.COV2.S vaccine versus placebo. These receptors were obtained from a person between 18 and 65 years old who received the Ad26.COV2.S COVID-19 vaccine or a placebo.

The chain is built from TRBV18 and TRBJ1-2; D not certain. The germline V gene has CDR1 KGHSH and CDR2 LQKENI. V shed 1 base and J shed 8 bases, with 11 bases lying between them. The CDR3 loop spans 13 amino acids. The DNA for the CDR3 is TGTGCCAGCTCACCACTCCAGGAGCGGGGCTACACCTTC. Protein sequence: CASSPLQERGYTF. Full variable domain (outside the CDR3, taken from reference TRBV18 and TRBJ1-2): NAGVMQNPRHLVRRRGQEARLRCSPMKGHSHVYWYRQLPEEGLKFMVYLQKENIIDESGMPKERFSAEFPKEGPSILRIQQVVRGDSAAYFCASSPLQERGYTFGSGTRLTVV.

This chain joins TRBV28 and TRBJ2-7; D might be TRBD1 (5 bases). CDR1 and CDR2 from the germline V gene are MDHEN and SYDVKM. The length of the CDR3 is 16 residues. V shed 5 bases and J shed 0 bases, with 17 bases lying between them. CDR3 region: CASSPITGRSSYEQYF. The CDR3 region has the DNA TGTGCCAGCAGTCCAATCACAGGCCGAAGCTCCTACGAGCAGTACTTC.

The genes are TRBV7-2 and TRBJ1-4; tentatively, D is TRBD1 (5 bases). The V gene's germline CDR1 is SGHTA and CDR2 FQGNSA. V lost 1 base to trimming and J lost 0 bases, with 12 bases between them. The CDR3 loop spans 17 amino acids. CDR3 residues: CASSLERGWTTNEKLFF. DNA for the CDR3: TGTGCCAGCAGCTTAGAGCGGGGGTGGACAACTAATGAAAAACTGTTTTTT.

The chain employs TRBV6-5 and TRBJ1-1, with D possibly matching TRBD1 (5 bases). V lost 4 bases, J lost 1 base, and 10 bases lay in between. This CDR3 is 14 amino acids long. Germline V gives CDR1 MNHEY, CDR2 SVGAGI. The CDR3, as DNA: TGTGCCAGCAGTTCGGGACGCCAGAACACTGAAGCTTTCTTT. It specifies CASSSGRQNTEAFF.

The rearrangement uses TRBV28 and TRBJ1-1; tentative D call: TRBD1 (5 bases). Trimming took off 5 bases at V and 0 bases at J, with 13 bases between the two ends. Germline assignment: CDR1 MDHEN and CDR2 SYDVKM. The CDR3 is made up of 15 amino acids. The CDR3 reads CASSLYRLLNTEAFF. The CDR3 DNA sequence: TGTGCCAGCAGTCTTTACAGGCTACTGAACACTGAAGCTTTCTTT.

Here the CDR3 DNA reads TGTGCCAGCAGCCAAGATGGGGCAAGCACGGCTTTCTTT. It encodes CASSQDGASTAFF. The chain uses TRBV3-1 (or the pseudogene TRBV3-2) and TRBJ1-1, with D possibly matching TRBD1 (5 bases). Germline-derived CDR1 and CDR2 are LGHDT and YNNKEL (reference sequence). V was cut by 0 bases and J by 11 bases, with 13 bases left in between. The CDR3 consists of 13 residues.

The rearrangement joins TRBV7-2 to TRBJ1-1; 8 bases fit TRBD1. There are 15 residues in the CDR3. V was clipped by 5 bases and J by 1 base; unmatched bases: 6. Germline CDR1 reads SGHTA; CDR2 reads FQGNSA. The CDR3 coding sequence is TGTGCCAGCAGCCCAGGACAGGGACGGAACACTGAAGCTTTCTTT. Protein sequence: CASSPGQGRNTEAFF. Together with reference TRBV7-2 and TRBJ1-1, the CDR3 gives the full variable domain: GAGVSQSPSNKVTEKGKDVELRCDPISGHTALYWYRQSLGQGLEFLIYFQGNSAPDKSGLPSDRFSAERTGGSVSTLTIQRTQQEDSAVYLCASSPGQGRNTEAFFGQGTRLTVV.

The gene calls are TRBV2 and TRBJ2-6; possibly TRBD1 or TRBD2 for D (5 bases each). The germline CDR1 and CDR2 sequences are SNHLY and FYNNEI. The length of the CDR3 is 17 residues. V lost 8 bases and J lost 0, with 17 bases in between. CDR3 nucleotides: TGTGCCAGCCTAACTCGGGACGAAAGCTCTGGGGCCAACGTCCTGACTTTC. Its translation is CASLTRDESSGANVLTF.

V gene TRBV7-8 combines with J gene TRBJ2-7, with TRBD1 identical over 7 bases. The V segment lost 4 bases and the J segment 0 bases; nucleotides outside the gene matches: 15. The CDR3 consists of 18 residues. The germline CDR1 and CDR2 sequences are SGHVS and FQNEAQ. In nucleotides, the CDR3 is TGTGCCAGCAGCTCAGTTAGGTTGGGACAGATTCGCTCCTACGAGCAGTACTTC. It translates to CASSSVRLGQIRSYEQYF.

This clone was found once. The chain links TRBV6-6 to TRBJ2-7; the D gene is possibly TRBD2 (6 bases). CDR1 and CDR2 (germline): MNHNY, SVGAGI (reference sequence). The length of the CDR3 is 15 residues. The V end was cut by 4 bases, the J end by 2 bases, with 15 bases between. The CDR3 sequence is CASSSTTRVAYEQYF. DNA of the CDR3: TGTGCCAGCAGTTCCACGACTAGAGTAGCCTACGAGCAGTACTTC.

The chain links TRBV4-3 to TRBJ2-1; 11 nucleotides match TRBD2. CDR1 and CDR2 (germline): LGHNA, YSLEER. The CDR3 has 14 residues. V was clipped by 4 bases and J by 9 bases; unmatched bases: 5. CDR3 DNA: TGCGCCAGCAGCCCTCTAGCGGGGGGCGGTGAGCAGTTCTTC. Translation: CASSPLAGGGEQFF.

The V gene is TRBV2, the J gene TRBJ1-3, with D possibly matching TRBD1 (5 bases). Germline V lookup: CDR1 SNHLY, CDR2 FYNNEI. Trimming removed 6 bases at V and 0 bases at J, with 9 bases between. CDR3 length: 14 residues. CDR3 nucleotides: TGTGCCAGCAGGGCAGGGATCTCTGGAAACACCATATATTTT. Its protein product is CASRAGISGNTIYF. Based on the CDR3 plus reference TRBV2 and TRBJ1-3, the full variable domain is EPEVTQTPSHQVTQMGQEVILRCVPISNHLYFYWYRQILGQKVEFLVSFYNNEISEKSEIFDDQFSVERPDGSNFTLKIRSTKLEDSAMYFCASRAGISGNTIYFGEGSWLTVV.

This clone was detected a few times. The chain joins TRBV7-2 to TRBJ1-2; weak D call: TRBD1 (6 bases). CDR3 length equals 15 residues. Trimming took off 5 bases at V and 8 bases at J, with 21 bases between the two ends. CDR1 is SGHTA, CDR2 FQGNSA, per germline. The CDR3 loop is CASSPSSSDQGGYTF. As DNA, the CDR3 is TGTGCCAGCAGCCCATCGTCGAGCGACCAGGGGGGCTACACCTTC.

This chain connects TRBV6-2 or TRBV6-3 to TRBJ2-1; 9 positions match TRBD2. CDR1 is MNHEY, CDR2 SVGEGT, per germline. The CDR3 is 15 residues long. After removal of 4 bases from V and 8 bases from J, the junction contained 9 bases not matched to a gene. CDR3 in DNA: TGTGCCAGCAGTTCCCGGGGTAGCGGGAGCCATGAGCAGTTCTTC. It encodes CASSSRGSGSHEQFF.

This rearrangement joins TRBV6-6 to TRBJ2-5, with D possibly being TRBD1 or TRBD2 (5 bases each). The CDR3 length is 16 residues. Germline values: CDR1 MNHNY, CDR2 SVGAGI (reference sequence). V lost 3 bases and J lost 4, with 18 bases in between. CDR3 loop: CASSYGGGKRGETQYF. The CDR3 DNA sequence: TGTGCCAGCAGTTATGGCGGAGGAAAGAGGGGAGAGACCCAGTACTTC.

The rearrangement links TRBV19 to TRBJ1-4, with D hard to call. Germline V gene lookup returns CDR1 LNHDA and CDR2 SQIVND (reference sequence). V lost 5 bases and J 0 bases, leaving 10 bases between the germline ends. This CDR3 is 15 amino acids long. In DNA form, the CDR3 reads TGTGCCAGTAGTGCCATGGTGGCAACTAATGAAAAACTGTTTTTT. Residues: CASSAMVATNEKLFF.

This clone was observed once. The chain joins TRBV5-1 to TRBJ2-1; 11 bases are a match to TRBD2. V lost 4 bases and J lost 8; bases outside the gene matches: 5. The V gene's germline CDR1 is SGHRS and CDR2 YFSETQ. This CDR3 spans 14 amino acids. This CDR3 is CASSTGTSGDEQFF. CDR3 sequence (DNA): TGCGCCAGCAGCACCGGGACTAGCGGTGATGAGCAGTTCTTC.

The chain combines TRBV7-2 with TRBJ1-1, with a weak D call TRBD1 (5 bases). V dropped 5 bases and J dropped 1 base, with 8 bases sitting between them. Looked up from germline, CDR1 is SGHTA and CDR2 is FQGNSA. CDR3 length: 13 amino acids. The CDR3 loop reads CASSRDRNTEAFF. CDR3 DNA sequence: TGTGCCAGCAGCCGCGACAGGAACACTGAAGCTTTCTTT.

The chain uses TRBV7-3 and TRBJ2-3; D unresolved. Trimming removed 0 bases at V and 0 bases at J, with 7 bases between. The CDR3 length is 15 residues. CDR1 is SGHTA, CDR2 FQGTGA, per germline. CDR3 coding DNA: TGTGCCAGCAGCTTAACGACGGTTAGCACAGATACGCAGTATTTT. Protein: CASSLTTVSTDTQYF.

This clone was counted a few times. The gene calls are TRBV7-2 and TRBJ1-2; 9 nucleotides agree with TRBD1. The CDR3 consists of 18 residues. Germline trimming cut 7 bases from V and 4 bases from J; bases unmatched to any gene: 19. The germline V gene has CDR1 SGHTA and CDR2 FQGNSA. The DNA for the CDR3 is TGTGCCAGCAACTCATTCCGGGACAGGGAAACAAACTTCTATGGCTACACCTTC. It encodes CASNSFRDRETNFYGYTF.

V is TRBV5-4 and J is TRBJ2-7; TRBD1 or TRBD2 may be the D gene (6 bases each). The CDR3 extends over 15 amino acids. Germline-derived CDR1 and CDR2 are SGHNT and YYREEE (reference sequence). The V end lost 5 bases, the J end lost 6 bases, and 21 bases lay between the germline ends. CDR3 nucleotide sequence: TGTGCCAGCAGTCCCGGGGGCTCGAGGGTCCGCGAGCAGTACTTC. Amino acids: CASSPGGSRVREQYF.

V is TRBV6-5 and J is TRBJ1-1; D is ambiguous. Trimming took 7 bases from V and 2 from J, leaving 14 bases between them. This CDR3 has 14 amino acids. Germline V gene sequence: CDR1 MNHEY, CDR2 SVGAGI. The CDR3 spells CASKGKLHNTEAFF. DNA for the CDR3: TGTGCCAGCAAAGGAAAGCTCCATAACACTGAAGCTTTCTTT.

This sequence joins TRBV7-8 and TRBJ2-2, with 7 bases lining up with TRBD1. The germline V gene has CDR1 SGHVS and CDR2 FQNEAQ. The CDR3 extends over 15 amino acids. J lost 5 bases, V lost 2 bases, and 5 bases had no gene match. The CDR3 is CASSLTGDRTGELFF. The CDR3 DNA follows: TGTGCCAGCAGCTTAACAGGGGATCGAACCGGGGAGCTGTTTTTT.

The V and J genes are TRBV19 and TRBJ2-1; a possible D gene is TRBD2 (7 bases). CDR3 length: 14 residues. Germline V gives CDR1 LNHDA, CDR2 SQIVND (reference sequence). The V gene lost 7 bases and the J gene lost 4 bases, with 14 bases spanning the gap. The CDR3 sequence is CASTVGGRYNEQFF. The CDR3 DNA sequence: TGTGCCAGTACAGTGGGGGGGCGTTACAATGAGCAGTTCTTC.

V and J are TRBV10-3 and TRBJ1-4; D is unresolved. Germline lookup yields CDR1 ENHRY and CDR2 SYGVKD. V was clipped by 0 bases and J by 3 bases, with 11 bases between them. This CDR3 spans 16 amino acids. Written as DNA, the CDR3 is TGTGCCATCAGTGAGTCTCCGAGGGCGGCTAATGAAAAACTGTTTTTT. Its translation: CAISESPRAANEKLFF.

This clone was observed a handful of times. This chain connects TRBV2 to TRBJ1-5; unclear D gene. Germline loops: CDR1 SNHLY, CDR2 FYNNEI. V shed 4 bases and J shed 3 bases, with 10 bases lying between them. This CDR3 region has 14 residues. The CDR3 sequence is CASSGNRNNQPQHF. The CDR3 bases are TGTGCCAGCAGTGGAAACAGAAACAATCAGCCCCAGCATTTT.

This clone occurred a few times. CDR3 coding DNA: TGTGCCAGCTCCCTGGACAGGCATAATTCACCCCTCCACTTT. Protein sequence: CASSLDRHNSPLHF. V usage is TRBV6-5 and J usage is TRBJ1-6, with 7 bases fitting TRBD1. V shed 8 bases and J 5 bases; nucleotides not matched to a gene: 6. The germline V gene encodes CDR1 MNHEY and CDR2 SVGAGI. This CDR3 has 14 amino acids.

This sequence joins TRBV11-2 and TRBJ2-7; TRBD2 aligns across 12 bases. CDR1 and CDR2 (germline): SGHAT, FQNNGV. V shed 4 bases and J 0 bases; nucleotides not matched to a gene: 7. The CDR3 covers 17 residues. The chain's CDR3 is CASSWGWTSGTSYEQYF. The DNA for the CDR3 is TGTGCCAGCAGCTGGGGCTGGACTAGCGGGACCTCCTACGAGCAGTACTTC.

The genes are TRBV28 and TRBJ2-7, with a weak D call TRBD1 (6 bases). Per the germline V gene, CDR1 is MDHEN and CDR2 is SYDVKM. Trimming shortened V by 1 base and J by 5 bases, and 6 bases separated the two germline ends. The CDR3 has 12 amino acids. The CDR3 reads CASSLSGDEQYF. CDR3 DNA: TGTGCCAGCAGTTTATCAGGGGACGAGCAGTACTTC.

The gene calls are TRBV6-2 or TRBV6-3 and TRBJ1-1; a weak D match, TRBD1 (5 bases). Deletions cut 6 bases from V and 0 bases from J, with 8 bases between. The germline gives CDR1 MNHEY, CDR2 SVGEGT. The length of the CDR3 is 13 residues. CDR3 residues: CASSPGLNTEAFF. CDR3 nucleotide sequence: TGTGCCAGCAGCCCAGGGCTGAACACTGAAGCTTTCTTT.